A single sample gave rise to the 29 T cell receptor beta chains below, sequenced in a study of OX40 agonist ivuxolimab in advanced cancers. The protocol was immunoSEQ multiplex PCR, while the TCRdb copy is restricted to in-frame clones and leaves out a portion. This sample yields over 50,000 clones, of which 80% to 90% are seen a single time; 1.2% to 1.5% belongs to the top ten. The specimen comprised CD4+ or CD8+ T cells sorted from blood, sampled in a trial of the OX40 agonist ivuxolimab. These receptors were obtained from an adult with an advanced solid tumor such as melanoma, head and neck, liver or kidney cancer.

CDR3 sequence: CASSVEAGLVDTQYF. DNA for the CDR3: TGTGCCAGCAGCGTAGAAGCAGGCCTAGTCGATACGCAGTATTTT. V is TRBV9 and J is TRBJ2-3; D ambiguous. The V end lost 0 bases, the J end lost 6 bases, and 14 bases lay between the germline ends. CDR1 and CDR2 (germline): SGDLS, YYNGEE. The CDR3 spans 15 residues. Full variable domain (remainder filled in from reference TRBV9 and TRBJ2-3): DSGVTQTPKHLITATGQRVTLRCSPRSGDLSVYWYQQSLDQGLQFLIQYYNGEERAKGNILERFSAQQFPDLHSELNLSSLELGDSALYFCASSVEAGLVDTQYFGPGTRLTVL.

V is TRBV28 and J is TRBJ1-2; D gene ambiguous. V gave up 2 bases and J gave up 6 bases, with 7 bases separating them. The CDR3 extends over 12 amino acids. Germline assignment: CDR1 MDHEN and CDR2 SYDVKM. The CDR3 loop is CASSLTSHGYTF. CDR3 sequence (DNA): TGTGCCAGCAGTTTAACAAGCCATGGCTACACCTTC.

The chain has TRBV4-2 and TRBJ1-4; D is unclear. CDR1 and CDR2 from the germline V gene are LGHNA and YNFKEQ. The CDR3 is 16 residues long. Deletions cut 2 bases from V and 0 bases from J, with 10 bases between. The CDR3 coding sequence is TGTGCCAGCAGCCAATCGAACAGAGCAACTAATGAAAAACTGTTTTTT. The encoded protein is CASSQSNRATNEKLFF.

Here the CDR3 reads CASSYEVNTEAFF. In DNA form, the CDR3 reads TGTGCCAGCAGTTACGAAGTGAACACTGAAGCTTTCTTT. This chain uses TRBV28 with TRBJ1-1, with unresolved D. This CDR3 has 13 residues. The V and J ends lost 4 bases and 0 bases respectively, with 6 bases between them. Germline-derived CDR1 and CDR2 are MDHEN and SYDVKM.

The rearrangement uses TRBV7-9 and TRBJ2-1; 9 bases align to TRBD2. V lost 5 bases to trimming and J lost 6 bases; unmatched junction nucleotides: 8. The CDR3 runs 15 residues. Germline CDR1 and CDR2: SEHNR and FQNEAQ (reference sequence). The chain's CDR3 is CASSARGGRGNEQFF. CDR3 DNA sequence: TGTGCCAGCAGCGCCAGGGGCGGGAGGGGCAATGAGCAGTTCTTC.

The chain has TRBV27 and TRBJ2-1; unclear D gene. The germline V and J ends were trimmed by 6 bases and 10 bases, with 10 bases remaining between them. CDR3 size: 11 residues. CDR1 is MNHEY, CDR2 SMNVEV, per germline (reference sequence). CDR3 amino acids: CASSRLREQFF. In DNA, the CDR3 is TGTGCCAGCAGCCGGCTTAGAGAGCAGTTCTTC.

This sequence joins TRBV6-6 and TRBJ2-5; TRBD1 matches at 9 bases. The J segment lost 6 bases and the V segment lost 5 bases, leaving 10 bases of the junction unmatched. This CDR3 comprises 15 residues. Germline CDR1 MNHNY, CDR2 SVGAGI (reference sequence). The CDR3 spells CASSTPNDRGKTQYF. The CDR3, as DNA: TGTGCCAGCAGTACACCGAACGACAGGGGGAAGACCCAGTACTTC.

The rearrangement links TRBV19 to TRBJ2-3, with D tentatively TRBD1 or TRBD2 (6 bases each). The V end was cut by 11 bases, the J end by 0 bases, with 12 bases between. Looked up from germline, CDR1 is LNHDA and CDR2 is SQIVND (reference sequence). This CDR3 has 13 residues. Here the CDR3 reads CASSGASTDTQYF. The CDR3 DNA follows: TGTGCCTCTTCGGGGGCTAGCACAGATACGCAGTATTTT.

The chain joins TRBV5-6 to TRBJ2-2; possible D gene TRBD1, 5 bases. V was pared by 0 bases and J by 6 bases, with 9 bases between. The germline gives CDR1 SGHDT, CDR2 YYEEEE. This CDR3 has 14 amino acids. CDR3 in DNA: TGTGCCAGCAGCTTGGAGCAGGGCCCCGGGGAGCTGTTTTTT. As protein: CASSLEQGPGELFF.

The CDR3 reads CASSPPVVERAFF. The CDR3 coding sequence is TGTGCCAGCTCACCACCGGTGGTGGAGCGAGCTTTCTTT. V is TRBV18 and J is TRBJ1-1; no reliable D call. Germline assignment: CDR1 KGHSH and CDR2 LQKENI. Trimming cost V 0 bases and J 10 bases, with 12 bases left between them. The CDR3 has 13 residues.

The CDR3 reads CASSQTFTDTQYF. Here the CDR3 DNA reads TGTGCCAGCAGCCAGACTTTCACAGATACGCAGTATTTT. This chain connects TRBV2 to TRBJ2-3; D call uncertain. CDR3 length: 13 residues. The V end was cut by 6 bases, the J end by 2 bases, with 9 bases between. Germline V gene data show CDR1 as SNHLY and CDR2 as FYNNEI.

The rearrangement uses TRBV5-6 and TRBJ1-1, with TRBD1 as a possible D gene (6 bases). The CDR3 loop spans 14 amino acids. V gave up 0 bases and J gave up 4 bases, with 10 bases separating them. In germline, CDR1 is SGHDT, CDR2 YYEEEE. The CDR3 sequence: CASSLGQVGTEAFF. DNA of the CDR3: TGTGCCAGCAGCTTGGGACAGGTTGGCACTGAAGCTTTCTTT.

The V gene is TRBV10-1, the J gene TRBJ2-1; possibly TRBD2 for D (6 bases). Germline-derived CDR1 and CDR2 are WNHNN and SYGVQD (reference sequence). This CDR3 has 16 amino acids. Trimming cost V 0 bases and J 7 bases, with 16 bases left between them. CDR3 DNA sequence: TGCGCCAGCAGTGAGTCTCGGGGACTGGCTGAAAATGAGCAGTTCTTC. Protein sequence: CASSESRGLAENEQFF.

This CDR3 reads CASSYSRVGGETQYF. In DNA form, the CDR3 reads TGTGCCAGCAGTTACTCCAGGGTAGGGGGGGAGACCCAGTACTTC. The chain is built from TRBV6-6 and TRBJ2-5, with D perhaps given as TRBD1 or TRBD2 (6 bases each). The CDR3 extends over 15 amino acids. Germline CDR1 and CDR2: MNHNY and SVGAGI (reference sequence). V was cut by 0 bases and J by 5 bases, with 13 bases left in between.

J is TRBJ2-5 and V is TRBV5-1; no reliable D call. The CDR3 consists of 12 residues. The germline V and J ends were trimmed by 0 bases and 4 bases, with 4 bases remaining between them. Germline loops: CDR1 SGHRS, CDR2 YFSETQ. In DNA form, the CDR3 reads TGCGCCAGCAGCTTGGTTGGAGAGACCCAGTACTTC. Its translation is CASSLVGETQYF.

This clone was seen only a few times. The rearrangement joins TRBV30 to TRBJ1-1; D is perhaps TRBD1 (5 bases). Trimming stripped 0 bases from V and 2 bases from J, with 7 bases between. CDR3 length equals 13 residues. Germline V lookup: CDR1 GTSNPN, CDR2 SVGIG (reference sequence). The CDR3 DNA sequence: TGTGCCTGGAGTGTAGACAGTAACACTGAAGCTTTCTTT. It specifies CAWSVDSNTEAFF.

The rearrangement joins TRBV6-5 to TRBJ1-3, with TRBD1 matching over 8 bases. CDR1 MNHEY and CDR2 SVGAGI come from the germline V gene. There are 11 residues in the CDR3. The V segment lost 5 bases and the J segment 13 bases; nucleotides outside the gene matches: 4. The CDR3 DNA reads TGTGCCAGCAGTGAGGACAGGGCTATATATTTT. It specifies CASSEDRAIYF.

The gene calls are TRBV5-1 and TRBJ2-2, with D hard to call. Germline V CDR1 and CDR2: SGHRS, YFSETQ. V lost 1 base to trimming and J lost 0 bases, with 13 bases between them. The CDR3 is made up of 17 amino acids. Here the CDR3 DNA reads TGCGCCAGCAGCTTGTCACTCCACACCTCGAACACCGGGGAGCTGTTTTTT. This gives the protein CASSLSLHTSNTGELFF.

This clone was counted a single time. The chain recombines TRBV14 with TRBJ2-1; D gene unclear. Trimming removed 6 bases at V and 8 bases at J, with 8 bases between. This CDR3 contains 11 residues. Germline CDR1 and CDR2: SGHDN and FVKESK. The DNA of the CDR3 is TGTGCCAGCAGTCATGCGCATGAGCAGTTCTTC. Translating it yields CASSHAHEQFF.

The V gene is TRBV4-1, the J gene TRBJ1-6; TRBD1 is a possible D gene (5 bases). The CDR3 has 17 residues. Germline V gene sequence: CDR1 MGHRA, CDR2 YSYEKL. The V end lost 0 bases, the J end lost 1 base, and 10 bases lay between the germline ends. CDR3 DNA sequence: TGCGCCAGCAGCCAAGATACGAGGGGTTCCTATAATTCACCCCTCCACTTT. Encoded protein: CASSQDTRGSYNSPLHF.

The V gene is TRBV5-1, the J gene TRBJ2-2; 12 bases line up with TRBD1. Germline loops: CDR1 SGHRS, CDR2 YFSETQ. The CDR3 has 14 amino acids. J gave up 6 bases and V 4 bases, and 1 base lay outside the gene matches. The CDR3 spells CASSRDRGPGELFF. DNA for the CDR3: TGCGCCAGCAGCCGGGACAGGGGGCCCGGGGAGCTGTTTTTT.

CDR3 loop: CASSLAAVGSGETQYF. The CDR3 DNA is TGCGCCAGCAGCTTGGCGGCGGTCGGGTCGGGAGAGACCCAGTACTTC. The V call is TRBV5-1, the J call TRBJ2-5; D call uncertain. This CDR3 spans 16 amino acids. V was trimmed by 0 bases and J by 4 bases, leaving 16 bases between them. Germline V gives CDR1 SGHRS, CDR2 YFSETQ.

The CDR3 DNA reads TGTGCCAGCAGCCTCGGACAGAACAATGAGCAGTTCTTC. This codes for CASSLGQNNEQFF. V is TRBV11-3 and J is TRBJ2-1; tentatively, D is TRBD1 (6 bases). CDR1 is SGHNT, CDR2 YENEEA, per germline. The CDR3 loop spans 13 amino acids. Trimming removed 5 bases at V and 5 bases at J, with 10 bases between.

This chain joins TRBV7-9 and TRBJ2-1, with 8 bases lining up with TRBD1. The CDR3 has 14 residues. V lost 10 bases and J lost 5; bases outside the gene matches: 10. Per the germline V gene, CDR1 is SEHNR and CDR2 is FQNEAQ (reference sequence). The CDR3 sequence is CATARTGRNNEQFF. In DNA, the CDR3 is TGTGCCACCGCCAGGACAGGGAGAAACAATGAGCAGTTCTTC.

The rearrangement uses TRBV23-1 and TRBJ2-7; possibly TRBD2 for D (5 bases). TRBV23-1 is an ORF, and what it does is uncertain. CDR3 length: 11 amino acids. The germline V and J ends were trimmed by 4 bases and 5 bases, with 6 bases remaining between them. CDR3 in amino acids: CASSPGDEQYF. The CDR3 DNA sequence: TGCGCCAGCAGTCCCGGGGACGAGCAGTACTTC.

The gene calls are TRBV5-8 and TRBJ2-1, with 8 bases aligning to TRBD2. The V gene end was trimmed by 4 bases and the J gene end by 7 bases; junction bases not matched to a gene: 7. This CDR3 has 14 residues. Germline CDR1 SGHTS, CDR2 YDEGEE. Here the CDR3 reads CASSRSGIGNEQFF. In nucleotides, the CDR3 is TGTGCCAGCAGCCGTAGCGGGATTGGAAATGAGCAGTTCTTC.

The V and J genes are TRBV19 and TRBJ2-7; 7 bases fit TRBD1. This CDR3 is built from 14 residues. After removal of 6 bases from V and 0 bases from J, the junction contained 5 bases not matched to a gene. Germline V CDR1 and CDR2: LNHDA, SQIVND (reference sequence). The CDR3 protein is CASRVTGSSYEQYF. CDR3 DNA: TGTGCCAGTAGGGTGACAGGGAGCTCCTACGAGCAGTACTTC.

This rearrangement joins TRBV6-1 to TRBJ1-3; D is uncertain. The CDR3 has 12 amino acids. V lost 2 bases and J 5 bases, leaving 4 bases between the germline ends. CDR1 MNHNS and CDR2 SASEGT come from the germline V gene. CDR3 nucleotide sequence: TGTGCCAGCAGTGAATTTCGAAACACCATATATTTT. Translating it yields CASSEFRNTIYF.

This clone has just a few counts. The V and J genes are TRBV25-1 and TRBJ1-2, with TRBD1 as a possible D gene (5 bases). Deletions cut 4 bases from V and 4 bases from J, with 16 bases between. The V gene's germline CDR1 is MGHDK and CDR2 SYGVNS. The length of the CDR3 is 15 residues. CDR3 DNA: TGTGCCAGCAGTGGATGTGGGGTGGGGGGCTATGGCTACACCTTC. Translating it yields CASSGCGVGGYGYTF.